This is a list of T cell receptor beta chains from one sample in a study of blood T cells in healthy people across ages. TCRdb re-called the 5' RACE reads through MiXCR, storing one row per CDR3 protein. The sample holds approximately 1.5 million distinct CDR3 sequences, around 40% seen once. The sample taken for sequencing was blood. Receptor source: a woman aged 18-30 years in good health. Each CDR3 is given with its conserved first and last residue. D genes are given only for firm matches. Rows may omit the clone size; those that give it use once, few, many or a size class.

TRBJ2-1	14	many	TRBV7-2	.	TGTGCCAGCAGCTTAGTTGGCGGGTACAATGAGCAGTTCTTC	CASSLVGGYNEQFF
TRBJ1-5	13	few	TRBV27	.	TGTGCCAGCGGCTACACAGATTTACAGCCCCAGCATTTT	CASGYTDLQPQHF
TRBJ1-6	14	few	TRBV3-1	.	TGTGCCAGCAGTCAGGCGGGGTATAATTCACCCCTCCACTTT	CASSQAGYNSPLHF
TRBJ1-2	15	.	TRBV4-3	.	TGCGCCAGCAGCCAAGATATAAGGGGGTCCTATGGCTACACCTTC	CASSQDIRGSYGYTF
TRBJ1-3	16	.	TRBV6-5	TRBD1	TGTGCCAGCAGTCCCCGGACAGGGGAGGGTGGAAACACCATATATTTT	CASSPRTGEGGNTIYF
TRBJ2-1	16	.	TRBV27	.	TGTGCCAGCAGTTTATCGTTCGGGGCCCGCATAAATGAGCAGTTCTTC	CASSLSFGARINEQFF
TRBJ2-7	14	.	TRBV20-1	.	TGCAGTGCAGTAGGACGGAAGAACTCCTACGAGCAGTACTTC	CSAVGRKNSYEQYF
TRBJ2-3	17	.	TRBV4-1	.	TGCGCCAGCAGCCAAGTCCTCAGGGGCGATACTTCAGATACGCAGTATTTT	CASSQVLRGDTSDTQYF
TRBJ2-7	15	few	TRBV20-1	.	TGCAGTGCTAGAGATAAATACGCGGGATACTACGAGCAGTACTTC	CSARDKYAGYYEQYF
TRBJ1-5	13	.	TRBV12-3/TRBV12-4	.	TGTGCCAGCACCCATTACCCCGGTCAGCCCCAGCATTTT	CASTHYPGQPQHF
TRBJ2-1	14	few	TRBV7-3	.	TGTGCCAGCAGCATCCACGGGACATACAATGAGCAGTTCTTC	CASSIHGTYNEQFF
TRBJ2-3	16	many	TRBV7-2	TRBD2	TGTGCCAGCAGCCCAAGACTAGCGGGGATCCCAGATACGCAGTATTTT	CASSPRLAGIPDTQYF
TRBJ2-4	14	.	TRBV24-1	.	TGTGCCACGGGGACGAGGAGAACGAAAAACATTCAGTACTTC	CATGTRRTKNIQYF
TRBJ2-1	13	.	TRBV6-5	TRBD2	TGTGCCAGCAGTTTAACCGGGACTAGCGGGCAGTTCTTC	CASSLTGTSGQFF
TRBJ2-1	13	few	TRBV29-1	.	TGCAGCGTTGATCCCCCGACCTACAATGAGCAGTTCTTC	CSVDPPTYNEQFF
TRBJ2-5	16	many	TRBV27	TRBD2	TGTGCCAGCACTTACCTAGCGGGGGGGCGTTCCAATGAGCAGTACTTC	CASTYLAGGRSNEQYF
TRBJ2-3	14	many	TRBV7-2	TRBD2	TGTGCCAGCAGCTCGACTAGCGCAACAGATACGCAGTATTTT	CASSSTSATDTQYF
TRBJ2-5	16	.	TRBV5-1	TRBD2	TGCGCCAGCAGCAACTCCGGGACTAGCGGGGGAAATGAGCAGTACTTC	CASSNSGTSGGNEQYF
TRBJ2-3	14	.	TRBV25-1	TRBD1	TGTGCCAGCAGTGGAGACAGGGGGCGGGATACGCAGTATTTT	CASSGDRGRDTQYF
TRBJ2-1	15	many	TRBV5-1	TRBD2	TGCGCCAGCAGCTTACCCAGCGGGGGGTTCAATGAGCAGTTCTTC	CASSLPSGGFNEQFF
TRBJ1-4	15	once	TRBV6-1	.	TGTGCCAGCAGTGATACAGGGAGGACTAATGAAAAACTGTTTTTT	CASSDTGRTNEKLFF
TRBJ1-1	13	once	TRBV6-5	.	TGTGCCAGCGGAGGTGACAGGACGGATGAAGCTTTCTTT	CASGGDRTDEAFF
TRBJ2-2	14	.	TRBV6-5	.	TGTGCCAGCAGTTACTCGACTTTCTCTGGGGAGCTGTTTTTT	CASSYSTFSGELFF
TRBJ2-1	14	.	TRBV6-5	.	TGTGCCAGCAGAGTTACAGTAGGGCTAGCGGAGCAGTTCTTC	CASRVTVGLAEQFF
TRBJ2-3	13	.	TRBV2	.	TGTGCCAGCAGCCGACCAGGGGAAGATACGCAGTATTTT	CASSRPGEDTQYF
TRBJ1-2	17	many	TRBV6-2/TRBV6-3	TRBD1	TGTGCCAGCAGACCCTTGACAGGGGTCGCGACTCTTTATGGCTACACCTTC	CASRPLTGVATLYGYTF
TRBJ2-3	15	many	TRBV5-4	.	TGTGCCAGCAGCTTGGTCGGGATTAGCACAGATACGCAGTATTTT	CASSLVGISTDTQYF
TRBJ2-2	14	.	TRBV6-5	.	TGTGCCAGCATTGACTACACGAACACCGGGGAGCTGTTTTTT	CASIDYTNTGELFF
TRBJ1-2	11	few	TRBV25-1	.	TGTGCCAGTAGAATCGGGACCACCAACACCTTC	CASRIGTTNTF
TRBJ2-6	15	once	TRBV6-6	TRBD2	TGTGCCGGACGGGGGGTTAGCTCTGGGGCCAACGTCCTGACTTTC	CAGRGVSSGANVLTF
TRBJ2-1	17	.	TRBV7-9	TRBD2	TGTGCCAGCAGCGTTTCCAAGGGCGGGAGGGCTTACAATGAGCAGTTCTTC	CASSVSKGGRAYNEQFF
TRBJ2-1	10	.	TRBV20-1	.	TGCAGTGCTAGCAACGATGAGCAGTTCTTC	CSASNDEQFF
TRBJ1-4	14	.	TRBV7-3	.	TGTGCCAGCGCCAGGCAGGGACGGTTAGAAAAACTGTTTTTT	CASARQGRLEKLFF
TRBJ1-2	13	.	TRBV4-2	TRBD1	TGTGCCGGCAGCCCGACAGGGGGCCATGGCTACACCTTC	CAGSPTGGHGYTF
TRBJ2-6	16	many	TRBV6-4	.	TGTGCCAGCAGTGACCTAATCCGCTCTGGGGCCAACGTCCTGACTTTC	CASSDLIRSGANVLTF
TRBJ1-4	14	.	TRBV20-1	.	TGCAGTTACCACCAAGGGTCGGCTAATGAAAAACTGTTTTTT	CSYHQGSANEKLFF
TRBJ2-2	13	few	TRBV12-3/TRBV12-4	.	TGTGCCAGCAGTTTAAGCTGGACCGGGGAGCTGTTTTTT	CASSLSWTGELFF
TRBJ2-3	15	.	TRBV9	TRBD1	TGTGCCAGCAGCGTAGATGGGACAGGGGTAGATACGCAGTATTTT	CASSVDGTGVDTQYF
TRBJ2-3	16	few	TRBV2	.	TGTGCCAGCAGTGAAACCCAATCGACTTGGACAGATACGCAGTATTTT	CASSETQSTWTDTQYF
TRBJ2-1	13	.	TRBV24-1	.	TGTGCCACCAGTGCAGGGGGGCGGAATGAGCAGTTCTTC	CATSAGGRNEQFF
TRBJ2-7	11	few	TRBV12-3/TRBV12-4	.	TGTGCCAGCAAGGAGGGTCTCGAGCAGTACTTC	CASKEGLEQYF
TRBJ1-1	13	few	TRBV6-2/TRBV6-3	.	TGTGCCAGCAGACCGAGGGGGGAGACTGAAGCTTTCTTT	CASRPRGETEAFF
TRBJ2-1	16	.	TRBV6-2/TRBV6-3	.	TGTGCCAGCACTCCGCGGGGAAGGGCGACCTACAATGAGCAGTTCTTC	CASTPRGRATYNEQFF
TRBJ2-1	12	.	TRBV6-2/TRBV6-3	.	TGTGCCAGCAGTTACTCTAGGAAAGAGCAGTTCTTC	CASSYSRKEQFF
TRBJ2-7	14	.	TRBV6-6	.	TGTGCCAGCACTTCTTTACAAGTCTCCTACGAGCAGTACTTC	CASTSLQVSYEQYF
TRBJ2-5	14	few	TRBV6-2/TRBV6-3	.	TGTGCCAGCAGAAAACCCGGACTAAAAGAGACCCAGTACTTC	CASRKPGLKETQYF
TRBJ1-2	15	.	TRBV2	.	TGTGCCAGCAGTGTGGGAAAAGGGGGAGGCTATGGCTACACCTTC	CASSVGKGGGYGYTF
TRBJ1-6	14	once	TRBV4-3	.	TGCGCCAGCAGCCAAGATCTGGGACGGTCACCCCTCCACTTT	CASSQDLGRSPLHF
TRBJ2-5	16	.	TRBV5-1	.	TGCGCCAGCAGCTTCACTTTGGGGGAGTTGAGAGAGACCCAGTACTTC	CASSFTLGELRETQYF
TRBJ1-6	17	.	TRBV7-2	TRBD1	TGTGCCAGCAGCCTCCTCGTGTCAGGGGGGTATAATTCACCCCTCCACTTT	CASSLLVSGGYNSPLHF
TRBJ1-2	14	.	TRBV18	.	TGTGCCAGCTCACCGGACCGGACCTATTCGAGCTACACCTTC	CASSPDRTYSSYTF
TRBJ2-3	11	.	TRBV7-2	.	TGTGCCAGCACCCCCATATATACGCAGTATTTT	CASTPIYTQYF